Listed below are T cell receptor beta chains from one sample, sequenced in a study of tumor and adjacent non-tumor tissue in lung cancer. TCRdb fed the multiplex PCR reads into MiXCR, producing one record per CDR3 protein. The data hold approximately 100,000 distinct CDR3 sequences, with more than 60% observed a single time. The sequenced sample was lung tumor tissue. The receptors shown here come from a woman aged 60 to 75 with non-small cell lung cancer. Each CDR3 is given with its conserved first and last residue. Rows may omit the clone size; those that give it use once, few, many or a size class.

J | size | V | CDR3
TRBJ2-1 | - | TRBV11-3 | CASSWEGVEQFF
TRBJ1-3 | few | TRBV14 | CASSQKQGMSSGNTIYF
TRBJ1-5 | - | TRBV28 | CASSFLPGTAWSNQPQHF
TRBJ2-2 | once | TRBV11-3 | CASSPTEGRAGELFF
TRBJ1-3 | - | TRBV20-1 | CNATRTNTIYF
TRBJ2-7 | - | TRBV12-3/TRBV12-4 | CASSLAIIVGEQYF
TRBJ1-1 | few | TRBV6-4 | CASSDSPNTEAFF
TRBJ1-5 | - | TRBV4-1 | CASSQGSTGGLGQPQHF
TRBJ2-1 | - | TRBV11-3 | CASILGVYNEQFF
TRBJ2-4 | - | TRBV28 | CANSLGGPAKNIQYF
TRBJ1-5 | - | TRBV11-2 | CASSRDRVQLQHF
TRBJ1-2 | - | TRBV11-2 | CASSSTGWGALGYTF
TRBJ2-7 | - | TRBV12-5 | CDSGLDRGGYEQYF
TRBJ1-2 | - | TRBV4-3 | CASRQMDGPYGYTF
TRBJ1-4 | - | TRBV6-2/TRBV6-3 | CASSSSMEKMFF
TRBJ2-2 | many | TRBV14 | CASSQTPNTGELFF
TRBJ2-1 | - | TRBV29-1 | CSVKRIEGSFF
TRBJ1-1 | - | TRBV7-2 | CASSPGPLNAEAFF
TRBJ1-2 | - | TRBV10-1 | CAIQPRTGTNYGYIF
TRBJ1-1 | - | TRBV5-1 | CASSFEIQANTEAFF
TRBJ2-3 | - | TRBV11-2 | CASILEGAGTHYF
TRBJ1-5 | many | TRBV29-1 | CSVAPDRNSPQHF
TRBJ1-3 | many | TRBV6-1 | CASSEGPASSSGNTIYF
TRBJ2-5 | - | TRBV5-1 | CASSSSSYEQTQYF
TRBJ2-7 | - | TRBV11-2 | CTSNWDRGGCEQYF
TRBJ2-3 | - | TRBV20-1 | CSARDMLVGLGTQYF
TRBJ1-4 | - | TRBV5-5 | CASSPRQGDGEKLFF
TRBJ2-1 | - | TRBV11-3 | CVSSLGWGSYNEQFF
TRBJ2-7 | once | TRBV11-2 | CTSCWDRRGYEQYF
TRBJ2-5 | - | TRBV11-2 | CASSKRGLQETQYF
TRBJ1-5 | - | TRBV11-2 | CAISLKGARDSNQPQHF
TRBJ2-1 | - | TRBV20-1 | CSTRDLEGVGNKQFF
TRBJ2-7 | - | TRBV29-1 | CSVAGTIRGSYKQYF
TRBJ2-3 | many | TRBV29-1 | CSVGPSGRAQEQYF
TRBJ2-1 | - | TRBV20-1 | CSATGAPRSYDEQFF
TRBJ2-1 | - | TRBV11-3 | CASSLVLTSGSHNVQSF
TRBJ2-1 | - | TRBV29-1 | CSVTGGPYNEQFF
TRBJ2-7 | many | TRBV28 | CASSSEDYEQYF
TRBJ1-3 | many | TRBV11-3 | CASRTDRMAGNTIYF
TRBJ2-3 | - | TRBV11-3 | CVSSLLSDTQYF